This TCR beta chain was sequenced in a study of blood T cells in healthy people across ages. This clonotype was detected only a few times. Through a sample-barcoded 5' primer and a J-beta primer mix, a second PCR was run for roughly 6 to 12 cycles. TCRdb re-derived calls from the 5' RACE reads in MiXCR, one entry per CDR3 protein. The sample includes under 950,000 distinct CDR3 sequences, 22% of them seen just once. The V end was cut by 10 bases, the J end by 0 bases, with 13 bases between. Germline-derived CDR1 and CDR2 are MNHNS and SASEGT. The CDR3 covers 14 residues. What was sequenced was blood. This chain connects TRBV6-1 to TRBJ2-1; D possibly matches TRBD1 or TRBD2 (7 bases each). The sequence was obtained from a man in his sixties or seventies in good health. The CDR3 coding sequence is TGTGCCATTCAGGGGGGGGCCTCCTACAATGAGCAGTTCTTC. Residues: CAIQGGASYNEQFF.